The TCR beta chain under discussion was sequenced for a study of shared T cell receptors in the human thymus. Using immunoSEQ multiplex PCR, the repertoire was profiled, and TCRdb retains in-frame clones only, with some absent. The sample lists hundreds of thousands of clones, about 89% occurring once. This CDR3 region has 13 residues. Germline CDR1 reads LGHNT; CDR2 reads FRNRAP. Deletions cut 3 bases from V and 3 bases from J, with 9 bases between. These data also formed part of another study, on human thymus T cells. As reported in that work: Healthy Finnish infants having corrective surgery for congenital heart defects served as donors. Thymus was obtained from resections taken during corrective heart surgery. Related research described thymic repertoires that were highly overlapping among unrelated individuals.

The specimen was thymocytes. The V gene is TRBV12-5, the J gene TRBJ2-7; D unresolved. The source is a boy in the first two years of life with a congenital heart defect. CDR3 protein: CASGLSIRYEQYF. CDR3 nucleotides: TGTGCTAGTGGTTTATCTATCCGCTACGAGCAGTACTTC.